The 23 T cell receptor beta chains listed next were all sequenced from one sample in a study of T cell responses to AZD1222 COVID-19 vaccine. TCRdb keeps only in-frame clones here, not all; method: immunoSEQ multiplex PCR. The sample holds about 120,000 clones, roughly 88% seen once. Source: peripheral blood, taken 28 days after the second AZD1222 dose. These receptors were taken from an adult who received the AZD1222 COVID-19 vaccine.

V is TRBV7-3 and J is TRBJ1-3; no reliable D call. Trimming cost V 1 base and J 4 bases, with 5 bases left between them. In germline, CDR1 is SGHTA, CDR2 FQGTGA. This CDR3 comprises 13 residues. The CDR3 region has the DNA TGTGCCAGCAGCTTAATAGTGGGAAACACCATATATTTT. It encodes CASSLIVGNTIYF. The full variable domain, its missing parts supplied by reference TRBV7-3 and TRBJ1-3, is GAGVSQTPSNKVTEKGKYVELRCDPISGHTALYWYRQSLGQGPEFLIYFQGTGAADDSGLPNDRFFAVRPEGSVSTLKIQRTERGDSAVYLCASSLIVGNTIYFGEGSWLTVV.

CDR3 sequence: CASSWDRGHGYTF. For the CDR3, the DNA is TGTGCCAGCAGCTGGGACAGGGGGCATGGCTACACCTTC. The gene calls are TRBV7-9 and TRBJ1-2; 12 bases agree with TRBD1. Losses at the gene ends were 4 bases for V and 6 bases for J; bases not matched to a gene: 0. The length of the CDR3 is 13 residues. CDR1 is SEHNR and CDR2 is FQNEAQ in the germline V gene (reference sequence). The variable domain in full, completed from reference TRBV7-9 and TRBJ1-2, reads DTGVSQNPRHKITKRGQNVTFRCDPISEHNRLYWYRQTLGQGPEFLTYFQNEAQLEKSRLLSDRFSAERPKGSFSTLEIQRTEQGDSAMYLCASSWDRGHGYTFGSGTRLTVV.

The gene calls are TRBV19 and TRBJ2-3, with D perhaps given as TRBD1 or TRBD2 (5 bases each). Deletions cut 4 bases from V and 5 bases from J, with 13 bases between. This CDR3 is 14 amino acids long. The germline V gene has CDR1 LNHDA and CDR2 SQIVND (reference sequence). CDR3 in amino acids: CASSRGRHLDTQYF. The CDR3 DNA reads as TGTGCCAGTAGTAGGGGACGGCACCTAGATACGCAGTATTTT.

The J gene is TRBJ2-7, the V gene TRBV6-5; 10 bases line up with TRBD1. V was pared by 4 bases and J by 10 bases, with 4 bases of the junction left unmatched. Germline V CDR1 and CDR2: MNHEY, SVGAGI. The CDR3 covers 12 residues. Here the CDR3 reads CASSFDRGRQYF. Here the CDR3 DNA reads TGTGCCAGCAGTTTCGACAGGGGGCGTCAGTACTTC.

The V and J genes are TRBV7-8 and TRBJ1-5; 7 nucleotides line up with TRBD1. This CDR3 contains 14 residues. Germline-derived CDR1 and CDR2 are SGHVS and FQNEAQ. The V segment lost 5 bases and the J segment 3 bases; nucleotides outside the gene matches: 4. The CDR3 nucleotides are TGTGCCAGCAGCATGACAGGGTCCAATCAGCCCCAGCATTTT. It yields the protein CASSMTGSNQPQHF.

The chain uses TRBV10-3 and TRBJ2-7, with 14 bases aligning to TRBD2. This CDR3 is built from 16 residues. Trimming cost V 3 bases and J 4 bases; bases outside gene matches: 5. CDR1 is ENHRY, CDR2 SYGVKD, per germline. CDR3 nucleotide sequence: TGTGCCATCAGTGACCGGACTAGCGGGGGGCTATACGAGCAGTACTTC. Protein sequence: CAISDRTSGGLYEQYF.

V and J are TRBV6-5 and TRBJ1-2; no firm D call. Germline lookup yields CDR1 MNHEY and CDR2 SVGAGI. V was trimmed by 6 bases and J by 5 bases, leaving 16 bases between them. CDR3 length: 14 residues. The CDR3 nucleotides read TGTGCCAGCAGCGATCCGGGCTCGGGGTATGGCTACACCTTC. Its protein product is CASSDPGSGYGYTF.

This sequence joins TRBV7-9 and TRBJ1-5; 7 positions agree with TRBD1. Germline CDR1 reads SEHNR; CDR2 reads FQNEAQ (reference sequence). Trimming at V came to 5 bases and at J to 5 bases, leaving 6 bases not matched to a gene. The length of the CDR3 is 14 residues. In DNA, the CDR3 is TGTGCCAGCAGCCAGACCGGACAGGATCAGCCCCAGCATTTT. This sequence encodes CASSQTGQDQPQHF.

V is TRBV5-1 and J is TRBJ1-1; the D gene is possibly TRBD1 (6 bases). The germline gives CDR1 SGHRS, CDR2 YFSETQ. The CDR3 extends over 13 amino acids. V was cut by 6 bases and J by 4 bases, with 13 bases left in between. The CDR3 nucleotides are TGCGCCAGCACCTCGGGCAGGGGCACTGAAGCTTTCTTT. Its protein product is CASTSGRGTEAFF. The full variable domain, in which reference TRBV5-1 and TRBJ1-1 provide the parts outside the CDR3, is KAGVTQTPRYLIKTRGQQVTLSCSPISGHRSVSWYQQTPGQGLQFLFEYFSETQRNKGNFPGRFSGRQFSNSRSEMNVSTLELGDSALYLCASTSGRGTEAFFGQGTRLTVV.

V usage is TRBV5-4 and J usage is TRBJ1-5; D is perhaps TRBD1 (5 bases). V dropped 4 bases and J dropped 5 bases, with 25 bases sitting between them. Germline V gives CDR1 SGHNT, CDR2 YYREEE (reference sequence). The CDR3 is 18 residues long. CDR3 nucleotides: TGTGCCAGCAGCGCTTACTCTCCTGTACAGGCACTGGATCAGCCCCAGCATTTT. Its protein is CASSAYSPVQALDQPQHF.

V is TRBV18 and J is TRBJ1-5, with D uncertain. The CDR3 has 13 amino acids. V was clipped by 3 bases and J by 5 bases, with 8 bases between them. Per germline, CDR1 KGHSH and CDR2 LQKENI. CDR3 in DNA: TGTGCCAGCTCACCTTCCGAGGATCAGCCCCAGCATTTT. It encodes CASSPSEDQPQHF.

This clone turned up a few times. This chain uses TRBV27 with TRBJ2-1, with no clear D. Germline CDR1 is MNHEY and CDR2 is SMNVEV (reference sequence). V was cut by 2 bases and J by 6 bases, with 8 bases left in between. The CDR3 contains 13 residues. CDR3 in amino acids: CASSLRASNEQFF. In nucleotides, the CDR3 is TGTGCCAGCAGTTTAAGAGCGAGCAATGAGCAGTTCTTC.

The rearrangement uses TRBV5-1 and TRBJ2-3; 9 nucleotides align to TRBD1. Germline CDR1 SGHRS, CDR2 YFSETQ. This CDR3 comprises 14 residues. V trimming: 2 bases; J trimming: 6 bases; junction bases outside the gene matches: 4. CDR3 sequence: CASSLGQGLDTQYF. The DNA for the CDR3 is TGCGCCAGCAGCTTAGGACAGGGGCTCGATACGCAGTATTTT.

This chain connects TRBV25-1 to TRBJ1-2; 7 positions agree with TRBD1. Germline V CDR1 and CDR2: MGHDK, SYGVNS. The V segment lost 1 base and the J segment 7 bases; nucleotides outside the gene matches: 9. The CDR3 is made up of 15 amino acids. The CDR3 loop reads CASSESETGRFGYTF. DNA for the CDR3: TGTGCCAGCAGTGAATCGGAGACAGGGAGGTTTGGCTACACCTTC.

This clone has just one count. This sample includes further DNA sequences coding for the same CDR3. This chain connects TRBV3-1 (or the pseudogene TRBV3-2) to TRBJ2-1; TRBD1 aligns across 8 bases. Germline CDR1 and CDR2: LGHDT and YNNKEL (reference sequence). The CDR3 length is 14 residues. Losses at the gene ends were 2 bases for V and 4 bases for J; bases not matched to a gene: 1. CDR3 coding DNA: TGTGCCAGCAGCCAATGGACAGGGTACAATGAGCAGTTCTTC. It codes for CASSQWTGYNEQFF.

The V call is TRBV18, the J call TRBJ1-1, with TRBD1 as a possible D gene (5 bases). V was clipped by 3 bases and J by 0 bases, with 14 bases between them. The CDR3 loop spans 16 amino acids. In germline, CDR1 is KGHSH, CDR2 LQKENI. This chain's CDR3 is CASSPESQALNTEAFF. The CDR3, as DNA: TGTGCCAGCTCACCGGAGTCACAGGCTTTGAACACTGAAGCTTTCTTT.

This clone showed up just once. The chain uses TRBV3-1 (or the pseudogene TRBV3-2) and TRBJ2-5; 12 positions match TRBD2. The trim removed 6 bases at V and 4 bases at J, leaving 15 bases unmatched. This CDR3 is 18 amino acids long. Germline assignment: CDR1 LGHDT and CDR2 YNNKEL (reference sequence). The CDR3 loop reads CASRRWASSGGAAETQYF. The CDR3, as DNA: TGTGCCAGCAGACGATGGGCTTCTAGCGGGGGGGCTGCAGAGACCCAGTACTTC.

Only one count was recorded for this clone. The J gene is TRBJ1-5, the V gene TRBV5-8; D unclear. Trimming cost V 1 base and J 2 bases, with 10 bases left between them. The CDR3 extends over 15 amino acids. Germline V gene lookup returns CDR1 SGHTS and CDR2 YDEGEE. In nucleotides, the CDR3 is TGTGCCAGCAGCTTGACAGATGGGGGCAATCAGCCCCAGCATTTT. This codes for CASSLTDGGNQPQHF.

This chain links TRBV24-1 with TRBJ1-2, with D perhaps matching TRBD1 (5 bases). The CDR3 length is 16 residues. Trimming stripped 3 bases from V and 3 bases from J, with 16 bases between. Looked up from germline, CDR1 is KGHDR and CDR2 is SFDVKD. CDR3 loop: CATSDLPGEVDYGYTF. The CDR3 DNA reads as TGTGCCACCAGTGATCTCCCGGGGGAGGTGGACTATGGCTACACCTTC.

The CDR3 sequence is CASSLGPANSPLHF. The CDR3 nucleotides read TGTGCCAGCAGCTTGGGGCCAGCCAATTCACCCCTCCACTTT. This chain uses TRBV5-5 with TRBJ1-6, with D unresolved. CDR1 is SGHKS and CDR2 is YYEKEE in the germline V gene (reference sequence). This CDR3 has 14 residues. Trimming cost V 0 bases and J 7 bases, with 8 bases left between them.

V usage is TRBV18 and J usage is TRBJ1-6, with 7 bases identical to TRBD1. The CDR3 contains 15 residues. V was pared by 3 bases and J by 7 bases, with 6 bases of the junction left unmatched. Germline values: CDR1 KGHSH, CDR2 LQKENI. The CDR3: CASSPLDRENSPLHF. The CDR3 region has the DNA TGTGCCAGCTCACCTTTAGACAGGGAAAATTCACCCCTCCACTTT.

The chain is built from TRBV6-5 and TRBJ1-1, with D perhaps matching TRBD1 (5 bases). The ends were cut back, 4 bases at V and 1 base at J, with 10 bases in the middle. The V gene's germline CDR1 is MNHEY and CDR2 SVGAGI. The CDR3 runs 14 residues. CDR3 amino acids: CASSFDSSNTEAFF. The CDR3 DNA reads TGTGCCAGCAGTTTTGACAGCTCGAACACTGAAGCTTTCTTT.

The genes are TRBV27 and TRBJ1-4; 9 nucleotides line up with TRBD1. The CDR3 totals 16 residues. Germline CDR1 is MNHEY and CDR2 is SMNVEV (reference sequence). With 4 bases clipped from V and 7 bases from J, the junction kept 10 bases outside the gene matches. CDR3 nucleotides: TGTGCCAGCAGTTCCGGGACAGGGTTTGCGGGTGAAAAACTGTTTTTT. This translates into CASSSGTGFAGEKLFF.